This T cell receptor (beta chain) originates from a study of blood T cell repertoires in COVID-19. Deletions cut 4 bases from V and 12 bases from J, with 14 bases between. CDR1 and CDR2 from the germline V gene are SGHRS and YFSETQ. This CDR3 is 13 amino acids long. Original processing notes: Nucleated cell counts were estimated from reference gene primer amplification. This table comes from immunoSEQ multiplex PCR, and its TCRdb copy is limited to in-frame clones, with some not included. V and J calls and clone size are given by that table; D and trimming were obtained from the DNA. This table holds some 50,000 clones, 80% to 90% found once.

This sequence originates from a human donor in a cohort sampled during active COVID-19. The chain recombines TRBV5-1 with TRBJ2-6; D might be TRBD2 (5 bases). The sequenced sample was peripheral blood. In nucleotides, the CDR3 is TGCGCCAGCAGCCCATCGGGGTCCACCGTCCTGACTTTC. It codes for CASSPSGSTVLTF.